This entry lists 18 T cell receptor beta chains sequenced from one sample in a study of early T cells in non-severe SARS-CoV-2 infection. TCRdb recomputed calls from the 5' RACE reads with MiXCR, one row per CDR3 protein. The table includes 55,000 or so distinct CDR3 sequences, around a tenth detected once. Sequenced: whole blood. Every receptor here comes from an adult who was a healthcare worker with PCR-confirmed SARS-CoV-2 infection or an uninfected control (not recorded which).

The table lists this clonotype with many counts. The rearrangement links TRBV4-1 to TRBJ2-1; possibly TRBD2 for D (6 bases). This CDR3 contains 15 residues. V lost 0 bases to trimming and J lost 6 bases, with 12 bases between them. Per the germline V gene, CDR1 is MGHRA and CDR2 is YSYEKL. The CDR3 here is CASSQDPGDGNEQFF. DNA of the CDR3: TGCGCCAGCAGCCAAGATCCGGGGGACGGCAATGAGCAGTTCTTC.

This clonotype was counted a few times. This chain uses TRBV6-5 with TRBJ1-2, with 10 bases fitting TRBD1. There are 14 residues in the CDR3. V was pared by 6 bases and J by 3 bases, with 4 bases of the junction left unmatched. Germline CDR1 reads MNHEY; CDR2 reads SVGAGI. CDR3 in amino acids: CASSPGTGDYGYTF. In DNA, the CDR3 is TGTGCCAGCAGCCCCGGGACAGGGGACTATGGCTACACCTTC.

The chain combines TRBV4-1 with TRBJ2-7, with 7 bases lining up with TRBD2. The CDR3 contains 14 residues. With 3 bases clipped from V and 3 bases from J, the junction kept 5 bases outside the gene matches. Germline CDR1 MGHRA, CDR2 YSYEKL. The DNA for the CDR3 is TGCGCCAGCAGCCACCCCAGCGGGAACTACGAGCAGTACTTC. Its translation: CASSHPSGNYEQYF.

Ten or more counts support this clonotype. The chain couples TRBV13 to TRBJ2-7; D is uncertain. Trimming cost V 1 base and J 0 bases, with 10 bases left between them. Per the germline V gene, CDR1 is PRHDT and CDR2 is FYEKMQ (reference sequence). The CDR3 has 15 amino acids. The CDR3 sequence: CASSLAYPSSYEQYF. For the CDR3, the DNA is TGTGCCAGCAGCTTAGCTTATCCGAGCTCCTACGAGCAGTACTTC. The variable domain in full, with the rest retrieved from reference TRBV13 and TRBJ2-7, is AAGVIQSPRHLIKEKRETATLKCYPIPRHDTVYWYQQGPGQDPQFLISFYEKMQSDKGSIPDRFSAQQFSDYHSELNMSSLELGDSALYFCASSLAYPSSYEQYFGPGTRLTVT.

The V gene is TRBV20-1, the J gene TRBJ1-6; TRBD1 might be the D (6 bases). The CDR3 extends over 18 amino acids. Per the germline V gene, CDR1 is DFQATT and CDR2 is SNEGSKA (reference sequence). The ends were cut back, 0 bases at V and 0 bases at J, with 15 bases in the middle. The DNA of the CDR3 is TGCAGTGCTAGAGATCGGCGGGGGCCAAGCTCCTATAATTCACCCCTCCACTTT. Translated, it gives CSARDRRGPSSYNSPLHF.

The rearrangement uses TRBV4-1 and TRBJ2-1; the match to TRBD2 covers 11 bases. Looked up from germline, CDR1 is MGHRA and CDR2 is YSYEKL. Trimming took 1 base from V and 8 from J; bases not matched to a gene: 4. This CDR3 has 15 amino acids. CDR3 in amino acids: CASSQVGLAGDEQFF. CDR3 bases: TGCGCCAGCAGCCAAGTTGGACTAGCGGGCGATGAGCAGTTCTTC.

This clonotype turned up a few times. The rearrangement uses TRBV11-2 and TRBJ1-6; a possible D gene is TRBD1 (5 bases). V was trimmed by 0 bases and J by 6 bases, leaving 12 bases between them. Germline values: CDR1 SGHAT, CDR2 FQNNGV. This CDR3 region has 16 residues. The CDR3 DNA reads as TGTGCCAGCAGCTTAGATCGAACGGGACTTAATTCACCCCTCCACTTT. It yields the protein CASSLDRTGLNSPLHF.

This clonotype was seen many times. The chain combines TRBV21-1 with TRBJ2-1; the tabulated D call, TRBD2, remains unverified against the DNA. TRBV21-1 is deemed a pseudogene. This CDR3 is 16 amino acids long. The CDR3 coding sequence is TGTGCCAGCAGCAAGAGGGTGACTAGCGGGAACAATGAGCAGTTCTTC. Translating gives CASSKRVTSGNNEQFF.

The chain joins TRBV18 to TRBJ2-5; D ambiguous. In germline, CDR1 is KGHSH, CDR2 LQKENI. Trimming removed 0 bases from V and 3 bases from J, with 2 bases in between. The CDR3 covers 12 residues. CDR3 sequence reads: CASSPPKETQYF. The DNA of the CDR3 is TGTGCCAGCTCACCACCTAAAGAGACCCAGTACTTC.

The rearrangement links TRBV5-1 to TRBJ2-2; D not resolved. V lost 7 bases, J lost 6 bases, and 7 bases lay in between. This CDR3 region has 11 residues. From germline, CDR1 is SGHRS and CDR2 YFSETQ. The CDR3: CASLVAGELFF. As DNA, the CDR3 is TGCGCCAGCCTCGTTGCCGGGGAGCTGTTTTTT.

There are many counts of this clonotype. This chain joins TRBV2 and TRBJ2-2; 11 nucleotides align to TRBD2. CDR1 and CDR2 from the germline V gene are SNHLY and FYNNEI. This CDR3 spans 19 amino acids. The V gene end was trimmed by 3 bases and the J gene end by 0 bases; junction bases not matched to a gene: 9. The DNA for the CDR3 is TGTGCCAGCAGTGATCCCCCCGCGACTAGCGGGGCGAACACCGGGGAGCTGTTTTTT. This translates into CASSDPPATSGANTGELFF.

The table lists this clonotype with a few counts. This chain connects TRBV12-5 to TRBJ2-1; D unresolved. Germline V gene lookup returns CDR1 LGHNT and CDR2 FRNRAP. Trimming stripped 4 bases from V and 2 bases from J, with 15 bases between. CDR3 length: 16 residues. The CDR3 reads CASGSRKVPTYNEQFF. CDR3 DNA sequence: TGTGCTAGTGGTTCGCGGAAAGTTCCCACCTACAATGAGCAGTTCTTC.

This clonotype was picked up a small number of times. For the CDR3, the DNA is TGTGCCAGCAGCTTAAGAGAGCGCAATCAGCCCCAGCATTTT. This sequence encodes CASSLRERNQPQHF. The chain employs TRBV5-6 and TRBJ1-5; D not certain. In germline, CDR1 is SGHDT, CDR2 YYEEEE. The CDR3 totals 14 residues. V lost 2 bases to trimming and J lost 2 bases, with 8 bases between them. Using reference TRBV5-6 and TRBJ1-5 for the parts outside the CDR3, the full variable domain is DAGVTQSPTHLIKTRGQQVTLRCSPKSGHDTVSWYQQALGQGPQFIFQYYEEEERQRGNFPDRFSGHQFPNYSSELNVNALLLGDSALYLCASSLRERNQPQHFGDGTRLSIL.

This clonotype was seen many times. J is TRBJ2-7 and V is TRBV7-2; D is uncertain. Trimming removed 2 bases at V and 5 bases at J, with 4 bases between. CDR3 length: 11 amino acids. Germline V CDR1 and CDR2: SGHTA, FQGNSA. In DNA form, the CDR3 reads TGTGCCAGCAGCTTACTTAACGAGCAGTACTTC. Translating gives CASSLLNEQYF.

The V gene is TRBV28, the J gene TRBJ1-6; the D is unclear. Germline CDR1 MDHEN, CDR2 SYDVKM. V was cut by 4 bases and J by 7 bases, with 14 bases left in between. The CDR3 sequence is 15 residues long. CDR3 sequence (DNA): TGTGCCAGCAGTTCAAGGCCCAGAGGCAATTCACCCCTCCACTTT. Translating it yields CASSSRPRGNSPLHF.

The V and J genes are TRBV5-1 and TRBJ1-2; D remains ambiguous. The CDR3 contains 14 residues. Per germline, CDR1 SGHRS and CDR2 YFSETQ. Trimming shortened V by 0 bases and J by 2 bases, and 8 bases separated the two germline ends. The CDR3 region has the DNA TGCGCCAGCAGCTTGGTTCAAGCAAACTATGGCTACACCTTC. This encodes CASSLVQANYGYTF. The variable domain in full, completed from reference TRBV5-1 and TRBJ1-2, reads KAGVTQTPRYLIKTRGQQVTLSCSPISGHRSVSWYQQTPGQGLQFLFEYFSETQRNKGNFPGRFSGRQFSNSRSEMNVSTLELGDSALYLCASSLVQANYGYTFGSGTRLTVV.

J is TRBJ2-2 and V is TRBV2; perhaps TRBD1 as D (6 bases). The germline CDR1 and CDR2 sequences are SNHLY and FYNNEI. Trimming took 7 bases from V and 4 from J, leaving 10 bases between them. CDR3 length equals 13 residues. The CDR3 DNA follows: TGTGCCAGCACCCGGGACACCACCGGGGAGCTGTTTTTT. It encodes CASTRDTTGELFF.

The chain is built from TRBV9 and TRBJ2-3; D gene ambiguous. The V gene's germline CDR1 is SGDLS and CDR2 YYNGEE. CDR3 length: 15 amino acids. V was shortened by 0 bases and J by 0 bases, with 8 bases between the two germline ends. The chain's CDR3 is CASSVGLTSTDTQYF. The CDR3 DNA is TGTGCCAGCAGCGTAGGACTCACTAGCACAGATACGCAGTATTTT.